The present T cell receptor beta chain was sequenced within a study of blood T cell repertoires in COVID-19. Study details: COVID-19 samples, acute and convalescent, were from the United States, Italy and Spain. In each case, the material was cDNA or gDNA derived from T cells, B-cell-depleted T cells, or PBMCs.

The germline gives CDR1 SGHAT, CDR2 FQNNGV. There are 15 residues in the CDR3. The V and J ends lost 4 bases and 3 bases respectively, with 12 bases between them. As originally analysed: Estimation of nucleated cell counts relied on the amplification of reference gene primers. Sequencing was performed with immunoSEQ multiplex PCR; in TCRdb, only in-frame clones are kept and a portion is missing. The D gene and trimming were derived from the DNA, and the V and J assignments and clone size from that table. Of about 260,000 clones in the sample, more than 75% were seen once. V and J are TRBV11-2 and TRBJ2-2; D might be TRBD1 (5 bases). The clonotype was recovered from a man in his forties with active or convalescent COVID-19. The specimen sequenced was peripheral blood. The chain's CDR3 is CASSSGARDTGELFF. The CDR3 DNA reads TGTGCCAGCAGCTCTGGTGCCAGGGACACCGGGGAGCTGTTTTTT.